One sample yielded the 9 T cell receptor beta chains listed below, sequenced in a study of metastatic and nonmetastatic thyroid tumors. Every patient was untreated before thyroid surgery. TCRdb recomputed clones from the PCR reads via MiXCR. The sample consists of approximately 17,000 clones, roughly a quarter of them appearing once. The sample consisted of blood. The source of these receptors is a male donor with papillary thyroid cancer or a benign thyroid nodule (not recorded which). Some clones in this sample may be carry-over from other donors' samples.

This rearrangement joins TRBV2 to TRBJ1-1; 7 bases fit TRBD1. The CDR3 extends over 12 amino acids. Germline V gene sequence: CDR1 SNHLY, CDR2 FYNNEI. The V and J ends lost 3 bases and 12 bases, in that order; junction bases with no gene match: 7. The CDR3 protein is CASSERQGGSFF. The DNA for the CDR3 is TGTGCCAGCAGTGAGAGACAGGGTGGGTCTTTCTTT. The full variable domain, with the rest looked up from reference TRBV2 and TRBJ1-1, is EPEVTQTPSHQVTQMGQEVILRCVPISNHLYFYWYRQILGQKVEFLVSFYNNEISEKSEIFDDQFSVERPDGSNFTLKIRSTKLEDSAMYFCASSERQGGSFFGQGTRLTVV.

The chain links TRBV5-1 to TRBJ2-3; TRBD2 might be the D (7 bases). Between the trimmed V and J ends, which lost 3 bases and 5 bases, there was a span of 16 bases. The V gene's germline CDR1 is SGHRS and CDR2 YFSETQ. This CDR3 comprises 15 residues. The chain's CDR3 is CASSYLRGARDTQYF. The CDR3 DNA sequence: TGCGCCAGCAGCTACCTCCGGGGGGCAAGAGATACGCAGTATTTT.

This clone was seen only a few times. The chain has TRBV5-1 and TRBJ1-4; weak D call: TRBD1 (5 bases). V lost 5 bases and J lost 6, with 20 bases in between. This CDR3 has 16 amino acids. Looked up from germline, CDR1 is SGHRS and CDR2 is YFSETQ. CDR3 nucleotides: TGCGCCAGCAGGAGCGGGGTGGGAACGGGGGATGAAAAACTGTTTTTT. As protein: CASRSGVGTGDEKLFF.

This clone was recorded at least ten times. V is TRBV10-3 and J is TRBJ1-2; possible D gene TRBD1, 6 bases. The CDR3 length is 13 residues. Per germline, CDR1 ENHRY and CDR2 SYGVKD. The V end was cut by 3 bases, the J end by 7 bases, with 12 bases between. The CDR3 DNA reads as TGTGCCATCAGTGAAGAGGCAGGGGCTGGCTACACCTTC. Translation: CAISEEAGAGYTF.

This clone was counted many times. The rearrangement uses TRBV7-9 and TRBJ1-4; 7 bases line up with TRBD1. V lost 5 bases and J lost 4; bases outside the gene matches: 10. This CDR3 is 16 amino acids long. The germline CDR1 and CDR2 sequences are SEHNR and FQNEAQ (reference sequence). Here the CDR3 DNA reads TGTGCCAGCAGCCCGAATCCGACAGGGTTTAATGAAAAACTGTTTTTT. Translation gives CASSPNPTGFNEKLFF.

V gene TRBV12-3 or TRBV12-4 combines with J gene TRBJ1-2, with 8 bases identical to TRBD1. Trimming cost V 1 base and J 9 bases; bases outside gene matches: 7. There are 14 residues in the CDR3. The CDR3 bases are TGTGCCAGCAGTTTAGGCCCTACAGGGGGTTGCTACACCTTC. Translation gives CASSLGPTGGCYTF.

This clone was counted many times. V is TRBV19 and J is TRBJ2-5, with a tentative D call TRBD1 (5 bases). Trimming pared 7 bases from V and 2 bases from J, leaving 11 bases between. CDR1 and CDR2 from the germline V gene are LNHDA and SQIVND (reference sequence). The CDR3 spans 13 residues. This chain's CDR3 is CASMGRPQETQYF. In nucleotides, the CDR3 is TGTGCCAGTATGGGGCGGCCACAAGAGACCCAGTACTTC.

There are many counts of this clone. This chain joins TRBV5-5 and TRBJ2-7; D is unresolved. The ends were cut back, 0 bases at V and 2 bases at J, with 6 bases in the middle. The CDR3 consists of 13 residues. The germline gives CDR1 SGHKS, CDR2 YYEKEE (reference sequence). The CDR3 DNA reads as TGTGCCAGCAGCTTGGTTGGGACCTACGAGCAGTACTTC. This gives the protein CASSLVGTYEQYF.

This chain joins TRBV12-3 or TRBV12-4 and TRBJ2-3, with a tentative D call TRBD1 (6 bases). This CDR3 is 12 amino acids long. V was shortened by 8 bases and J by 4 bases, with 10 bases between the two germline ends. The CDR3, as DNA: TGTGCCAGCGTTAACAGGGCAGATACGCAGTATTTT. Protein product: CASVNRADTQYF.